A selection of T cell receptor beta chains follows, all from one sample in a study of CD8+ T cells in alopecia areata. Sequencing was performed with immunoSEQ multiplex PCR; in TCRdb, only in-frame clones are kept and a portion is missing. The data contain about 130,000 clones, approximately 53% of them seen just once; the ten biggest clones take up roughly 4.3%. This specimen was CD4+ T cells sorted from blood, taken at week 0. Receptors originate from a human donor with alopecia areata. Each CDR3 is given with its conserved first and last residue. The order of the fields is V gene, D gene, J gene, clone size, CDR3 protein, CDR3 DNA. A D gene is named only where the DNA matches it firmly. Size is stated for part of the rows, as once, few or many counts, or as a class when the clone is expanded.

TRBV7-2	TRBD1	TRBJ1-3	once	CASSFTGGSGNTIYF	TGTGCCAGCAGCTTCACAGGGGGCTCTGGAAACACCATATATTTT
TRBV13	.	TRBJ2-7	.	CASSLRSGYEQYF	TGTGCCAGCAGCTTACGGAGCGGGTACGAGCAGTACTTC
TRBV5-6	.	TRBJ2-1	.	CASSRPTGSSYNEQFF	TGTGCCAGCAGCCGTCCCACAGGGAGCTCCTACAATGAGCAGTTCTTC
TRBV10-3	TRBD1	TRBJ1-6	.	CAISDRGPESPLHF	TGTGCCATCAGTGACAGGGGGCCGGAGTCACCCCTCCACTTT
TRBV7-2	.	TRBJ1-1	.	CASSLGRSVTEAFF	TGTGCCAGCAGCTTGGGACGCTCTGTCACTGAAGCTTTCTTT
TRBV29-1	.	TRBJ1-1	few	CSVGGPRSTEAFF	TGCAGCGTTGGAGGGCCGCGTTCGACTGAAGCTTTCTTT
TRBV5-6	.	TRBJ2-5	.	CASSWGDLGETQYF	TGTGCCAGCAGCTGGGGAGACCTCGGAGAGACCCAGTACTTC
TRBV29-1	TRBD1	TRBJ1-1	.	CSVLTGALTEAFF	TGCAGCGTTCTAACAGGGGCCCTCACTGAAGCTTTCTTT
TRBV7-2	.	TRBJ2-7	.	CASSLSRGYEQYF	TGTGCCAGCAGCTTGTCTAGGGGTTACGAGCAGTACTTC
TRBV5-6	.	TRBJ2-5	.	CASSLVEGEYF	TGTGCCAGCAGCTTGGTGGAAGGGGAGTACTTC
TRBV28	.	TRBJ2-1	many	CASSRAASYNEQFF	TGTGCCAGCAGTCGAGCGGCCTCCTACAATGAGCAGTTCTTC
TRBV5-1	.	TRBJ2-2	.	CASSLNTGELFF	TGCGCCAGCAGCTTGAACACCGGGGAGCTGTTTTTT
TRBV6-5	TRBD2	TRBJ2-7	.	CASSRSLAASYEQYF	TGTGCCAGCAGCCGATCACTAGCGGCCTCCTACGAGCAGTACTTC
TRBV6-6	TRBD1	TRBJ1-5	.	CASRQQGSNQPQHF	TGTGCCAGCAGACAACAGGGGAGCAATCAGCCCCAGCATTTT
TRBV7-2	.	TRBJ1-1	once	CASSRYPAGRNTEAFF	TGTGCCAGCAGCCGATATCCGGCGGGTAGGAACACTGAAGCTTTCTTT
TRBV25-1	TRBD2	TRBJ2-1	.	CASSETSGGPNEQFF	TGTGCCAGCAGTGAGACTAGCGGGGGTCCCAATGAGCAGTTCTTC
TRBV30	.	TRBJ2-4	.	CALSLLVKNIQYF	TGTGCCTTGTCGTTACTAGTCAAAAACATTCAGTACTTC
TRBV5-1	.	TRBJ2-6	few	CASSLVVSGANVLTF	TGCGCCAGCAGCTTGGTAGTCTCTGGGGCCAACGTCCTGACTTTC
TRBV5-4	.	TRBJ2-2	few	CASSILGGTGELFF	TGTGCCAGCTCGATTTTAGGTGGGACCGGGGAGCTGTTTTTT
TRBV2	TRBD1	TRBJ1-1	few	CASRMDRAFGEDEAFF	TGTGCCAGCAGGATGGACAGGGCGTTCGGGGAGGATGAAGCTTTCTTT
TRBV10-3	.	TRBJ1-2	few	CAINEGYVSYGYTF	TGTGCCATCAACGAAGGGTACGTTAGCTATGGCTACACCTTC
TRBV18	TRBD1	TRBJ2-3	.	CASSPLGQTSTDTQYF	TGTGCCAGCTCACCCCTGGGACAGACTAGCACAGATACGCAGTATTTT
TRBV19	TRBD2	TRBJ2-3	.	CASSERGGFTDTQYF	TGTGCCAGTAGTGAGCGGGGGGGCTTCACAGATACGCAGTATTTT
TRBV28	.	TRBJ2-7	.	CASSTGTYEQYF	TGTGCCAGCAGTACAGGGACCTACGAGCAGTACTTC
TRBV7-2	TRBD1	TRBJ2-5	few	CASSSDRGAWTQYF	TGTGCCAGCAGCTCGGACAGGGGTGCTTGGACCCAGTACTTC
TRBV4-1	TRBD1	TRBJ2-4	.	CASSQDYSGTAPHPRAKNIQYF	TGCGCCAGCAGCCAAGATTATTCCGGGACAGCCCCGCATCCCAGAGCCAAAAACATTCAGTACTTC
TRBV27	TRBD1	TRBJ1-6	.	CASRDRGSPLHF	TGTGCCAGCAGGGACAGGGGTTCACCCCTCCACTTT
TRBV29-1	.	TRBJ2-2	few	CSVEDPGRDTGELFF	TGCAGCGTTGAAGATCCCGGGCGCGACACCGGGGAGCTGTTTTTT
TRBV27	TRBD1	TRBJ1-2	.	CASSLTGGRYGYTF	TGTGCCAGCAGTTTGACAGGGGGCAGATATGGCTACACCTTC
TRBV4-3	TRBD2	TRBJ2-3	few	CASSQGTSGVTDTQYF	TGCGCCAGCAGCCAGGGTACTAGCGGGGTCACAGATACGCAGTATTTT
TRBV7-8	TRBD1	TRBJ2-5	.	CASSQGADRGQETQYF	TGTGCCAGCAGCCAGGGGGCGGATCGGGGACAAGAGACCCAGTACTTC
TRBV13	.	TRBJ2-2	few	CASSFTNTGELFF	TGTGCCAGCAGCTTTACGAACACCGGGGAGCTGTTTTTT
TRBV5-6	.	TRBJ2-1	.	CASSGSRDGGNEQFF	TGTGCCAGCAGCGGAAGCAGGGACGGGGGCAATGAGCAGTTCTTC
TRBV5-1	.	TRBJ2-2	.	CASSPGGINTGELFF	TGCGCCAGCAGCCCCGGCGGAATTAACACCGGGGAGCTGTTTTTT
TRBV5-1	TRBD1	TRBJ1-4	.	CASSPGQGVEKLFF	TGCGCCAGCAGCCCGGGACAGGGGGTTGAAAAACTGTTTTTT
TRBV7-6	TRBD1	TRBJ1-5	few	CASSPGGRGRSNQPQHF	TGTGCCAGCAGCCCAGGGGGGAGGGGACGAAGCAATCAGCCCCAGCATTTT
TRBV5-1	.	TRBJ2-5	.	CASSQNLVPLLETQYF	TGCGCCAGCAGCCAGAACCTAGTCCCTCTTTTGGAGACCCAGTACTTC
TRBV29-1	TRBD2	TRBJ2-7	few	CSVSASGGVEQYF	TGCAGCGTTTCAGCTAGCGGGGGGGTCGAGCAGTACTTC
TRBV27	.	TRBJ1-6	.	CASSPSSSPLHF	TGTGCCAGCAGTCCCAGTTCTTCACCCCTCCACTTT
TRBV5-6	TRBD1	TRBJ1-1	few	CASSVDRVAEAFF	TGTGCCAGCAGCGTAGACAGGGTCGCTGAAGCTTTCTTT
TRBV7-5	.	TRBJ2-7	.	CVRSSRTGEQYF	TGTGTCAGAAGCTCCCGGACAGGCGAGCAGTACTTC
TRBV5-1	.	TRBJ1-1	.	CASSWGGPNTEAFF	TGCGCCAGCAGCTGGGGTGGCCCGAACACTGAAGCTTTCTTT
TRBV28	TRBD2	TRBJ2-1	few	CASSPSWIAGDKYNEQFF	TGTGCCAGCAGTCCTTCCTGGATAGCGGGAGATAAGTACAATGAGCAGTTCTTC
TRBV2	TRBD2	TRBJ2-1	few	CASSDGRLAGYNEQFF	TGTGCCAGCAGTGACGGCCGACTAGCGGGTTACAATGAGCAGTTCTTC
TRBV30	.	TRBJ1-5	.	CAWSVGEGKPQHF	TGTGCCTGGAGTGTCGGGGAAGGGAAGCCCCAGCATTTT
TRBV5-5	.	TRBJ2-1	once	CASSLETRSAEQFF	TGTGCCAGCAGCTTGGAAACTCGTTCTGCGGAGCAGTTCTTC
TRBV10-3	TRBD1	TRBJ2-7	.	CAIRGTAAYEQYF	TGTGCCATCAGGGGGACAGCAGCCTACGAGCAGTACTTC
TRBV10-3	TRBD1	TRBJ2-5	.	CATGFRGQGETQYF	TGTGCCACCGGCTTTCGGGGACAGGGAGAGACCCAGTACTTC
TRBV6-5	TRBD1	TRBJ1-2	.	CATRQGMVRGYTF	TGTGCCACCCGACAGGGGATGGTTCGGGGCTACACCTTC
TRBV2	TRBD1	TRBJ2-5	.	CASIKDRSTQYF	TGTGCCAGCATAAAGGACAGGTCGACTCAGTACTTC
TRBV7-9	.	TRBJ2-7	.	CASSPTDSYEQYF	TGTGCCAGCAGCCCGACTGACTCCTACGAGCAGTACTTC
TRBV7-9	.	TRBJ2-5	.	CASSLPTGRQETQYF	TGTGCCAGCAGCCTCCCCACGGGGCGCCAAGAGACCCAGTACTTC
TRBV2	.	TRBJ1-1	.	CASIRNTEAFF	TGTGCCAGCATAAGGAACACTGAAGCTTTCTTT
TRBV7-8	.	TRBJ2-5	.	CASSLDPGRRGETQYF	TGTGCCAGCAGCTTAGACCCCGGACGTCGAGGGGAGACCCAGTACTTC
TRBV29-1	TRBD1	TRBJ1-1	.	CSGNQGASTEAFF	TGCAGCGGCAACCAGGGGGCGAGCACTGAAGCTTTCTTT
TRBV29-1	.	TRBJ2-1	.	CSVAGYNEQFF	TGCAGCGTTGCAGGGTACAATGAGCAGTTCTTC
TRBV19	.	TRBJ2-2	few	CASSIVQNTGELFF	TGTGCCAGTAGTATAGTACAGAACACCGGGGAGCTGTTTTTT
TRBV5-4	.	TRBJ2-7	.	CASSFGVTTSYEQYF	TGTGCCAGCAGCTTCGGGGTAACAACCTCCTACGAGCAGTACTTC
TRBV19	TRBD1	TRBJ2-1	.	CASSSGTGRNEQFF	TGTGCCAGTAGCTCCGGGACAGGGCGTAATGAGCAGTTCTTC
TRBV6-1	TRBD2	TRBJ2-1	.	CASSEGLAGYNEQFF	TGTGCCAGCAGTGAAGGGCTAGCGGGGTACAATGAGCAGTTCTTC